The 22 T cell receptor beta chains listed next were all sequenced from one sample in a study of cytomegalovirus exposure and HLA in healthy donors. The study ran its PCR with 60 Vbeta and 13 Jbeta primers. The protocol was immunoSEQ multiplex PCR, while the TCRdb copy is restricted to in-frame clones and leaves out a portion. Among 210,000 or so clones listed, more than 60% were seen once. The sequencing input was PBMCs. These receptors originate from a woman in her twenties or thirties in good health and CMV-seropositive.

The chain uses TRBV5-1 and TRBJ1-2; no clear D gene. Trimming cost V 0 bases and J 3 bases, with 12 bases left between them. Germline V gene sequence: CDR1 SGHRS, CDR2 YFSETQ. There are 15 residues in the CDR3. The CDR3 spells CASSLAGERHYGYTF. CDR3 bases: TGCGCCAGCAGCTTGGCCGGGGAGAGGCACTATGGCTACACCTTC.

As DNA, the CDR3 is TGCAGCGTTGGCCGAATGGACAAAAACACCGGGGAGCTGTTTTTT. Translating gives CSVGRMDKNTGELFF. The rearrangement links TRBV29-1 to TRBJ2-2, with TRBD1 as a possible D gene (5 bases). The CDR3 is made up of 15 amino acids. V lost 4 bases and J lost 2, with 14 bases in between. Germline V gene data show CDR1 as SQVTM and CDR2 as ANQGSEA.

CDR3 residues: CASKIRTVTGELFF. CDR3 nucleotide sequence: TGTGCCAGCAAAATCCGAACAGTTACCGGGGAGCTGTTTTTT. The V and J genes are TRBV6-1 and TRBJ2-2; no clear D gene. V was cut by 7 bases and J by 5 bases, with 14 bases left in between. CDR3 length: 14 amino acids. The germline V gene encodes CDR1 MNHNS and CDR2 SASEGT.

The chain couples TRBV9 to TRBJ1-2, with 7 bases fitting TRBD1. Per germline, CDR1 SGDLS and CDR2 YYNGEE. The J segment lost 4 bases and the V segment lost 0 bases, leaving 6 bases of the junction unmatched. The length of the CDR3 is 15 residues. CDR3 amino acids: CASSVGGQVIYGYTF. For the CDR3, the DNA is TGTGCCAGCAGCGTAGGTGGACAGGTCATCTATGGCTACACCTTC. Based on the CDR3 plus reference TRBV9 and TRBJ1-2, the full variable domain is DSGVTQTPKHLITATGQRVTLRCSPRSGDLSVYWYQQSLDQGLQFLIQYYNGEERAKGNILERFSAQQFPDLHSELNLSSLELGDSALYFCASSVGGQVIYGYTFGSGTRLTVV.

The chain has TRBV28 and TRBJ2-5, with D possibly TRBD2 on 5 matching bases. The V gene lost 5 bases and the J gene lost 2 bases, with 12 bases spanning the gap. Germline V gives CDR1 MDHEN, CDR2 SYDVKM. The CDR3 sequence is 14 residues long. CDR3 DNA sequence: TGTGCCAGCAGTGGAACCGGGATACAAGAGACCCAGTACTTC. It yields the protein CASSGTGIQETQYF. The complete variable domain, with remaining parts taken from reference TRBV28 and TRBJ2-5, reads DVKVTQSSRYLVKRTGEKVFLECVQDMDHENMFWYRQDPGLGLRLIYFSYDVKMKEKGDIPEGYSVSREKKERFSLILESASTNQTSMYLCASSGTGIQETQYFGPGTRLLVL.

CDR3 residues: CASSLGGSWEQYF. The CDR3 region has the DNA TGTGCCAGCTCACTCGGAGGCTCATGGGAGCAGTACTTC. The chain uses TRBV18 and TRBJ2-7; tentative D call: TRBD2 (5 bases). Between the trimmed V and J ends, which lost 4 bases and 7 bases, there was a span of 14 bases. The germline CDR1 and CDR2 sequences are KGHSH and LQKENI. The CDR3 is 13 amino acids.

The chain joins TRBV2 to TRBJ2-3, with 8 positions matching TRBD2. The V gene's germline CDR1 is SNHLY and CDR2 FYNNEI. V trimming: 6 bases; J trimming: 5 bases; junction bases outside the gene matches: 7. The length of the CDR3 is 14 residues. The CDR3 nucleotides read TGTGCCAGCAGCGGCGGGGGGACACAAGATACGCAGTATTTT. Its protein product is CASSGGGTQDTQYF.

This rearrangement joins TRBV18 to TRBJ2-2; TRBD2 might be the D (6 bases). V lost 1 base and J 6 bases, leaving 9 bases between the germline ends. Germline lookup yields CDR1 KGHSH and CDR2 LQKENI. The CDR3 is 14 residues long. In DNA, the CDR3 is TGTGCCAGCTCACCACTAGCGGTACCCGGGGAGCTGTTTTTT. This gives the protein CASSPLAVPGELFF.

This clone has only a few counts. V usage is TRBV7-6 and J usage is TRBJ2-1; 10 nucleotides agree with TRBD2. CDR1 is SGHVS, CDR2 FNYEAQ, per germline. The junction had 15 bases not matched to a gene; V was cut back by 5 bases and J by 8 bases. This CDR3 contains 17 residues. CDR3 sequence: CASSPTPSGGSGDEQFF. CDR3 bases: TGTGCCAGCAGCCCAACCCCTAGCGGGGGCTCAGGGGATGAGCAGTTCTTC.

This clone was counted once. The V call is TRBV4-1, the J call TRBJ2-6; a possible D gene is TRBD2 (6 bases). The CDR3 length is 15 residues. V dropped 4 bases and J dropped 0 bases, with 7 bases sitting between them. CDR1 is MGHRA and CDR2 is YSYEKL in the germline V gene. The CDR3 here is CASSRRGSGANVLTF. For the CDR3, the DNA is TGCGCCAGCAGCCGGAGGGGCTCTGGGGCCAACGTCCTGACTTTC.

V is TRBV9 and J is TRBJ2-3, with TRBD2 matching 11 bases. The germline CDR1 and CDR2 sequences are SGDLS and YYNGEE. V was clipped by 0 bases and J by 5 bases; unmatched bases: 8. The CDR3 consists of 17 residues. CDR3 protein: CASSVAPLAGVQDTQYF. CDR3 sequence (DNA): TGTGCCAGCAGCGTAGCCCCACTAGCGGGGGTACAAGATACGCAGTATTTT.

V gene TRBV28 combines with J gene TRBJ1-5; 7 nucleotides match TRBD1. The CDR3 extends over 15 amino acids. The germline V gene has CDR1 MDHEN and CDR2 SYDVKM. J gave up 4 bases and V 5 bases, and 8 bases lay outside the gene matches. Here the CDR3 DNA reads TGTGCCAGCAGTGCGCGGACAGGAGTTAATCAGCCCCAGCATTTT. As protein: CASSARTGVNQPQHF.

This clone was detected only a few times. The chain has TRBV30 and TRBJ2-1; D uncertain. The CDR3 contains 13 residues. Trimming took off 2 bases at V and 4 bases at J, with 9 bases between the two ends. In germline, CDR1 is GTSNPN, CDR2 SVGIG (reference sequence). CDR3 coding DNA: TGTGCCTGGAGTCCTCCTTCTTACAATGAGCAGTTCTTC. Translating gives CAWSPPSYNEQFF.

The gene calls are TRBV7-3 and TRBJ2-2; a weak D match, TRBD2 (6 bases). This CDR3 is built from 15 residues. CDR1 SGHTA and CDR2 FQGTGA come from the germline V gene. The V and J ends lost 4 bases and 7 bases respectively, with 16 bases between them. In DNA form, the CDR3 reads TGTGCCAGCAGCTCCACAGGAGGGGCGAACGGGGAGCTGTTTTTT. Translating gives CASSSTGGANGELFF.

This clone has a single count. This chain connects TRBV5-1 to TRBJ2-2, with 10 bases matching TRBD1. J gave up 4 bases and V 4 bases, and 1 base lay outside the gene matches. This CDR3 comprises 14 residues. CDR1 is SGHRS, CDR2 YFSETQ, per germline. The CDR3 loop is CASSGTGATGELFF. The DNA for the CDR3 is TGCGCCAGCAGCGGGACAGGGGCCACCGGGGAGCTGTTTTTT.

J is TRBJ2-2 and V is TRBV28, with 7 bases matching TRBD1. Germline trimming cut 11 bases from V and 2 bases from J; bases unmatched to any gene: 5. The CDR3 totals 13 residues. From germline, CDR1 is MDHEN and CDR2 SYDVKM. The CDR3 loop reads CAGGDSNTGELFF. Written as DNA, the CDR3 is TGTGCCGGTGGGGACAGCAACACCGGGGAGCTGTTTTTT.

The table lists this clone with a count of one. The V gene is TRBV7-2, the J gene TRBJ1-2, with D unclear. The CDR3 consists of 14 residues. Germline lookup yields CDR1 SGHTA and CDR2 FQGNSA. V shed 0 bases and J shed 2 bases, with 7 bases lying between them. CDR3 in DNA: TGTGCCAGCAGCTTAGCCATCATGAACTATGGCTACACCTTC. It translates to CASSLAIMNYGYTF.

The table lists this clone with a count of one. The rearrangement links TRBV5-1 to TRBJ1-4, with no clear D. Trimming took 7 bases from V and 1 from J, leaving 20 bases between them. CDR3 length: 17 residues. Germline CDR1 reads SGHRS; CDR2 reads YFSETQ. CDR3 nucleotide sequence: TGCGCCAGCCGACTCGATCCGACAAGCGGAACTAATGAAAAACTGTTTTTT. Its translation: CASRLDPTSGTNEKLFF.

This rearrangement joins TRBV6-1 to TRBJ1-1, with a tentative D call TRBD1 (6 bases). Trimming pared 7 bases from V and 1 base from J, leaving 19 bases between. Germline V lookup: CDR1 MNHNS, CDR2 SASEGT. There are 16 residues in the CDR3. CDR3 bases: TGTGCCAGCAATGATTTAAGGACAGAGAGGAACACTGAAGCTTTCTTT. Its protein product is CASNDLRTERNTEAFF.

The chain is built from TRBV14 and TRBJ1-4, with a weak D call TRBD1 (5 bases). CDR1 SGHDN and CDR2 FVKESK come from the germline V gene. Trimming pared 0 bases from V and 1 base from J, leaving 6 bases between. This CDR3 is built from 15 residues. This CDR3 reads CASSQEGRTNEKLFF. The DNA for the CDR3 is TGTGCCAGCAGCCAAGAGGGGCGAACTAATGAAAAACTGTTTTTT.

This chain joins TRBV7-2 and TRBJ2-7; 8 bases are shared with TRBD1. CDR1 is SGHTA, CDR2 FQGNSA, per germline. Trimming took 5 bases from V and 2 from J; bases not matched to a gene: 8. This CDR3 has 15 residues. The CDR3 loop is CASSARDRRTYEQYF. CDR3 nucleotide sequence: TGTGCCAGCAGCGCCCGGGACAGGAGAACCTACGAGCAGTACTTC.

The chain uses TRBV29-1 and TRBJ1-4; TRBD1 agrees at 9 bases. CDR1 is SQVTM, CDR2 ANQGSEA, per germline. The trim removed 6 bases at V and 8 bases at J, leaving 4 bases unmatched. The CDR3 has 12 residues. CDR3 sequence reads: CSVTQGAEKLFF. The DNA of the CDR3 is TGCAGCGTGACACAGGGGGCGGAAAAACTGTTTTTT.